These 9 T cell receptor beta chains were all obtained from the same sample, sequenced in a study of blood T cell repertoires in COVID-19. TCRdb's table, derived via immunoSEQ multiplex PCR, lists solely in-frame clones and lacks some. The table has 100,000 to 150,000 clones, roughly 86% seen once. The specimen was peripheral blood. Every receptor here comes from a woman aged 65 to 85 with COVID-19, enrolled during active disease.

CDR3 sequence (DNA): TGTGCCAGCAGTGAAAGAGGGGGTTTTTTGGGATACGAGCAGTACTTC. This sequence encodes CASSERGGFLGYEQYF. J is TRBJ2-7 and V is TRBV2; possibly TRBD1 for D (6 bases). This CDR3 has 16 residues. CDR1 and CDR2 from the germline V gene are SNHLY and FYNNEI. The V gene lost 2 bases and the J gene lost 4 bases, with 18 bases spanning the gap.

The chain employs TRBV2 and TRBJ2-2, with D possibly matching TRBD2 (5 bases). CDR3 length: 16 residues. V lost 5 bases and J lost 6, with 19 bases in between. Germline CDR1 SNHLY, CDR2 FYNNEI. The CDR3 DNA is TGTGCCAGCAGTTCCACACTCGACGAGGGCGCCGGGGAGCTGTTTTTT. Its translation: CASSSTLDEGAGELFF.

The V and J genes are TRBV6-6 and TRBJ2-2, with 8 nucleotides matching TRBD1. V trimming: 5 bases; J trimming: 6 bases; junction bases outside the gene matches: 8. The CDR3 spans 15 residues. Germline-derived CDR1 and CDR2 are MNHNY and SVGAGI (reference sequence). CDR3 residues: CASSGQGVGPGELFF. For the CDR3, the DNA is TGTGCCAGCAGTGGACAGGGTGTGGGCCCCGGGGAGCTGTTTTTT.

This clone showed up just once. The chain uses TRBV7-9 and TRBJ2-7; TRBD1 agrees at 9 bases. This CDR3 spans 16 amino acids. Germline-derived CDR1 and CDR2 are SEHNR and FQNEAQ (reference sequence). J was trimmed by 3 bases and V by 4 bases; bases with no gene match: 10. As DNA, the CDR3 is TGTGCCAGCAGCTCCTACTCCGGGACAGGGCACTACGAGCAGTACTTC. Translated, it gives CASSSYSGTGHYEQYF. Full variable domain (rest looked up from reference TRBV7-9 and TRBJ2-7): DTGVSQNPRHKITKRGQNVTFRCDPISEHNRLYWYRQTLGQGPEFLTYFQNEAQLEKSRLLSDRFSAERPKGSFSTLEIQRTEQGDSAMYLCASSSYSGTGHYEQYFGPGTRLTVT.

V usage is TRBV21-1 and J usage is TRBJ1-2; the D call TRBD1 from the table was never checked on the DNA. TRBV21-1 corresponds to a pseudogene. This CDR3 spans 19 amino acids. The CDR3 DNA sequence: TGTGCCAGCAGCAAAGTGAAGGACAGGTCCTTCATCTCTAACTATGGCTACACCTTC. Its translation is CASSKVKDRSFISNYGYTF.

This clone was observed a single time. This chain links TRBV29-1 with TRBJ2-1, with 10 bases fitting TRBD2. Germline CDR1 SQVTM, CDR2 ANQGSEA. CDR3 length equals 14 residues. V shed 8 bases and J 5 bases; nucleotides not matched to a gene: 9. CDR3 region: CSLAGTSVDNEQFF. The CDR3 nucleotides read TGCAGCCTGGCCGGGACTAGCGTCGACAATGAGCAGTTCTTC.

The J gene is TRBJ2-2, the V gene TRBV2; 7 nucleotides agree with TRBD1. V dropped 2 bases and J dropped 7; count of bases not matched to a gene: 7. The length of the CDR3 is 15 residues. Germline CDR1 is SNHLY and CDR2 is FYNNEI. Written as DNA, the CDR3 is TGTGCCAGCAGTGAAATGGGGCAGGGGGTCGGGGAGCTGTTTTTT. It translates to CASSEMGQGVGELFF.

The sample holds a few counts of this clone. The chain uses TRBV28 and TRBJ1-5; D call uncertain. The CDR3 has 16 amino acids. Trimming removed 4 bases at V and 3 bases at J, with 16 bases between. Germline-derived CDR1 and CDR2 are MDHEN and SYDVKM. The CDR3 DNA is TGTGCCAGCAGTTCAAGGAACCGGGGTATCAATCAGCCCCAGCATTTT. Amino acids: CASSSRNRGINQPQHF.

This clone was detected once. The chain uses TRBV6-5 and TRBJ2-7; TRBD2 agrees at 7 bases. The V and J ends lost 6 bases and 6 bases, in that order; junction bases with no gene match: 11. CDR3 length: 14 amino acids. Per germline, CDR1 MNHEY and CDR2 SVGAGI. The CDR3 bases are TGTGCCAGCAGCAGAGACGGCGGGGGATCCGAGCAGTACTTC. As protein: CASSRDGGGSEQYF.